The rows below give T cell receptor beta chains drawn from one sample of a study of preoperative IRX-2 immunotherapy in early breast cancer. Here immunoSEQ multiplex PCR was the method, and the copy in TCRdb shows in-frame clones only, minus some. The data show about 7,700 clones, more than 75% seen once. The sample here was tumor tissue, taken after IRX-2 immunotherapy. These receptors were obtained from a human donor with breast cancer. CDR3s include the opening cysteine and the closing phenylalanine or tryptophan. A D gene is named only where the DNA matches it firmly. Not every row has a clone size; where given, it reads once, few, many or a size class.

TRBV6-8,once,TRBJ2-1,13,.,TGTGCCAGCAGTTACGGGCTAAACAATGAGCAGTTCTTC,CASSYGLNNEQFF
TRBV19,.,TRBJ1-2,18,.,TGTGCCAGTAGTATCGACCGGGAAAAGAGGAGTTGGGCGAAGGGCTACACCTTC,CASSIDREKRSWAKGYTF
TRBV11-3,.,TRBJ2-7,15,TRBD2,TGTGCCAGCAGCTTAACATTAGCGGGGGATTACGAGCAGTACTTC,CASSLTLAGDYEQYF
TRBV1,.,TRBJ2-1,17,.,TGCGCCAGCAGCCAAGATTGGGGGACGCTATGGAGCAATGAGCAGTTCTTC,CASSQDWGTLWSNEQFF
TRBV15,.,TRBJ1-2,17,.,TGTGCCACCAGCAGAGATCCACCAGGGGACCTAAACTATGGCTACACCTTC,CATSRDPPGDLNYGYTF
TRBV14,.,TRBJ1-1,13,TRBD1,TGTGCCAGCAGCCGACAGGGCGGCACTGAAGCTTTCTTT,CASSRQGGTEAFF
TRBV19,.,TRBJ2-5,14,.,TGTGCCAGTAGTATGACCGGGAGCGGAGAGACCCAGTACTTC,CASSMTGSGETQYF
TRBV18,.,TRBJ1-1,15,.,TGTGCCAGCTCACCCGCCCCTACAAAGAACACTGAAGCTTTCTTT,CASSPAPTKNTEAFF
TRBV7-5,few,TRBJ1-2,15,.,.,CASSLVAGGAYGYTF
TRBV1,.,TRBJ1-6,14,.,TGCGCCAGCAGCCAAGCCAGGGAGTTCGGACCCCTCCACTTT,CASSQAREFGPLHF
TRBV6-8,.,TRBJ1-1,19,TRBD1,TGTGCCAGCAGTGGTGGGACAGGGGGCTTGGGCTGGATGAACACTGAAGCTTTCTTT,CASSGGTGGLGWMNTEAFF
TRBV7-5,.,TRBJ2-1,15,.,TGTGCCAGCAGCTTAACACAGGGGGACTACAATGAGCAGTTCTTC,CASSLTQGDYNEQFF
TRBV5-1,.,TRBJ2-7,15,TRBD1,TGCGCCAGCAGCTTGGCCTGGGACAGGTCGTCGAAGCAGTACTTC,CASSLAWDRSSKQYF
TRBV30,few,TRBJ2-1,15,TRBD1,TGTGCCTGGAGTAGGGGACAGGGGGGATACAATGAGCAGTTCTTC,CAWSRGQGGYNEQFF
TRBV11-3,once,TRBJ1-2,15,.,TGTGCCAGCAGCTTGGGTTGGACACATCGTTATGGCTACACCTTC,CASSLGWTHRYGYTF
TRBV19,few,TRBJ1-5,17,.,TGTGCCAGCCATAAGGTCCACATCCCAGACGGGGGTCAGCCCCAGCATTTT,CASHKVHIPDGGQPQHF
TRBV5-1,once,TRBJ1-1,16,TRBD1,TGCGCCAGCAGCCCCGGGACAGGGGGGGCGGGCACTGAAGCTTTCTTT,CASSPGTGGAGTEAFF
TRBV19,.,TRBJ1-2,15,.,TGTGCCAGTTCTCTGGTCTCCCCCGTGAATTCTGGCTACACCTTC,CASSLVSPVNSGYTF
TRBV23-1,.,TRBJ2-1,18,.,TGCGCCAGCAGTCAATGCTGGTTAAGGGGGACGGTCGGAAATGAGCAGTTCTTC,CASSQCWLRGTVGNEQFF
TRBV5-1,.,TRBJ2-3,15,TRBD2,TGCGCCAGCGGACCAGCGGGGGAAAGCACAGATACGCAGTATTTT,CASGPAGESTDTQYF
TRBV12-5,few,TRBJ2-1,14,.,TGTGCTAGTGGTTTGGTACAAGGGGTCCATGAGCAGTTCTTC,CASGLVQGVHEQFF
TRBV18,.,TRBJ2-2,16,.,TGTGCCAGCTCACCACCGCTTGCAGGGTGGGCCGGGGAGCTGTTTTTT,CASSPPLAGWAGELFF
TRBV18,few,TRBJ2-5,18,.,TGTGCCAGCTCACCACTTCTTGCCCGGGACATGTCCCTGGAGACCCAGTACTTC,CASSPLLARDMSLETQYF
TRBV6-1,.,TRBJ1-2,14,.,TGTGCCAGCAGTGAAGGTATGCAGAGCTATGGCTACACCTTC,CASSEGMQSYGYTF
TRBV7-2,.,TRBJ1-1,13,.,TGTGCCAGCAGCGTCTTAAAGGGTTTTAAAGCTTTCTTT,CASSVLKGFKAFF
TRBV19,.,TRBJ1-4,19,TRBD1,TGTGCCAGTAGTCCTCAATTTCCGGGACAGCTGACAACTAATGAAAAACTGTTTTTT,CASSPQFPGQLTTNEKLFF
TRBV5-1,.,TRBJ2-7,15,TRBD1,TGCGCCAGCCGCCTAACCCTGGACAGGGCCTACGAGCAGTACTTC,CASRLTLDRAYEQYF
TRBV11-3,medium-sized,TRBJ2-3,14,TRBD2,TGTGCCAGCAGCCCCGGGACTAGGACAGATACGCAGTATTTT,CASSPGTRTDTQYF
TRBV11-3,.,TRBJ1-4,15,TRBD1,TGTGCCAGCAGCTCTAACAGGGGGCGGAATGAAAAACTGTTTTTT,CASSSNRGRNEKLFF